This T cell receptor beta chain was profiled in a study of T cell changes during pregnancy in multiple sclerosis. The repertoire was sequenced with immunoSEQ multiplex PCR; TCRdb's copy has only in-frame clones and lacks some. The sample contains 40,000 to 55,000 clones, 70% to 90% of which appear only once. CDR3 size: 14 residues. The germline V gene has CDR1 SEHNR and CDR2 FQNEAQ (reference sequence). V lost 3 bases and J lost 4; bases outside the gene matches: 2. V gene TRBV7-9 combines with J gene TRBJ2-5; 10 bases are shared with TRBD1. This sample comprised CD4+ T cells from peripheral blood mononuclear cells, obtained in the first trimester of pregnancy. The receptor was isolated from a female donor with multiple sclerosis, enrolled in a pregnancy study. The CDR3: CASSLDRGRETQYF. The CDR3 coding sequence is TGTGCCAGCAGCTTGGACAGGGGGAGAGAGACCCAGTACTTC.